One and the same sample provided the 5 T cell receptor beta chains below, sequenced in a study of glioma-infiltrating T cells after dendritic cell vaccination. Time point given: after dendritic cell vaccination, including at tumor progression/relapse. The method was immunoSEQ multiplex PCR; TCRdb's version includes in-frame clones alone and lacks a portion of them. The sample has fewer than 75,000 clones, more than 75% seen once; the top ten hold just under 9%. Sequences were derived from blood, sampled after dendritic cell vaccination. The receptors here all came from a human donor with glioblastoma.

J is TRBJ1-4 and V is TRBV25-1, with 7 bases that match TRBD1. The CDR3 is 15 amino acids. With V trimmed by 2 bases and J by 7 bases, 7 bases remained unmatched. Germline V lookup: CDR1 MGHDK, CDR2 SYGVNS. CDR3 bases: TGTGCCAGCAGTGAAAGACAGGGAGGTTTTGAAAAACTGTTTTTT. This sequence encodes CASSERQGGFEKLFF.

The V call is TRBV28, the J call TRBJ2-1; TRBD1 might be the D (5 bases). The CDR3 contains 16 residues. Trimming removed 6 bases from V and 7 bases from J, with 22 bases in between. From germline, CDR1 is MDHEN and CDR2 SYDVKM. The CDR3 spells CASRARTSSMGNEQFF. CDR3 nucleotides: TGTGCCAGCAGAGCCCGGACATCATCGATGGGAAATGAGCAGTTCTTC.

In its sample, this clone was seen once. V gene TRBV4-3 combines with J gene TRBJ2-2; TRBD1 matches 9 bases. The CDR3 is 15 residues long. V lost 8 bases, J lost 1 base, and 5 bases stayed unmatched. The V gene's germline CDR1 is LGHNA and CDR2 YSLEER. The CDR3 region is CASGTGYRNTGELFF. CDR3 sequence (DNA): TGCGCCAGCGGGACAGGGTACCGGAACACCGGGGAGCTGTTTTTT.

The chain employs TRBV6-5 and TRBJ1-2, with a weak D call TRBD1 (5 bases). Between the trimmed V and J ends, which lost 2 bases and 4 bases, there was a span of 11 bases. The CDR3 contains 14 residues. Germline V gives CDR1 MNHEY, CDR2 SVGAGI. CDR3 sequence reads: CASSYGALGYGYTF. The CDR3 region has the DNA TGTGCCAGCAGTTACGGGGCCCTGGGCTATGGCTACACCTTC.

The rearrangement uses TRBV25-1 and TRBJ1-6, with D unresolved. The CDR3 length is 16 residues. V lost 4 bases and J 7 bases, leaving 17 bases between the germline ends. CDR1 is MGHDK, CDR2 SYGVNS, per germline. CDR3 loop: CASSAARGPLNSPLHF. The CDR3 DNA reads as TGTGCCAGCAGTGCTGCCCGCGGCCCTCTAAATTCACCCCTCCACTTT. Full variable domain (rest looked up from reference TRBV25-1 and TRBJ1-6): EADIYQTPRYLVIGTGKKITLECSQTMGHDKMYWYQQDPGMELHLIHYSYGVNSTEKGDLSSESTVSRIRTEHFPLTLESARPSHTSQYLCASSAARGPLNSPLHFGNGTRLTVT.